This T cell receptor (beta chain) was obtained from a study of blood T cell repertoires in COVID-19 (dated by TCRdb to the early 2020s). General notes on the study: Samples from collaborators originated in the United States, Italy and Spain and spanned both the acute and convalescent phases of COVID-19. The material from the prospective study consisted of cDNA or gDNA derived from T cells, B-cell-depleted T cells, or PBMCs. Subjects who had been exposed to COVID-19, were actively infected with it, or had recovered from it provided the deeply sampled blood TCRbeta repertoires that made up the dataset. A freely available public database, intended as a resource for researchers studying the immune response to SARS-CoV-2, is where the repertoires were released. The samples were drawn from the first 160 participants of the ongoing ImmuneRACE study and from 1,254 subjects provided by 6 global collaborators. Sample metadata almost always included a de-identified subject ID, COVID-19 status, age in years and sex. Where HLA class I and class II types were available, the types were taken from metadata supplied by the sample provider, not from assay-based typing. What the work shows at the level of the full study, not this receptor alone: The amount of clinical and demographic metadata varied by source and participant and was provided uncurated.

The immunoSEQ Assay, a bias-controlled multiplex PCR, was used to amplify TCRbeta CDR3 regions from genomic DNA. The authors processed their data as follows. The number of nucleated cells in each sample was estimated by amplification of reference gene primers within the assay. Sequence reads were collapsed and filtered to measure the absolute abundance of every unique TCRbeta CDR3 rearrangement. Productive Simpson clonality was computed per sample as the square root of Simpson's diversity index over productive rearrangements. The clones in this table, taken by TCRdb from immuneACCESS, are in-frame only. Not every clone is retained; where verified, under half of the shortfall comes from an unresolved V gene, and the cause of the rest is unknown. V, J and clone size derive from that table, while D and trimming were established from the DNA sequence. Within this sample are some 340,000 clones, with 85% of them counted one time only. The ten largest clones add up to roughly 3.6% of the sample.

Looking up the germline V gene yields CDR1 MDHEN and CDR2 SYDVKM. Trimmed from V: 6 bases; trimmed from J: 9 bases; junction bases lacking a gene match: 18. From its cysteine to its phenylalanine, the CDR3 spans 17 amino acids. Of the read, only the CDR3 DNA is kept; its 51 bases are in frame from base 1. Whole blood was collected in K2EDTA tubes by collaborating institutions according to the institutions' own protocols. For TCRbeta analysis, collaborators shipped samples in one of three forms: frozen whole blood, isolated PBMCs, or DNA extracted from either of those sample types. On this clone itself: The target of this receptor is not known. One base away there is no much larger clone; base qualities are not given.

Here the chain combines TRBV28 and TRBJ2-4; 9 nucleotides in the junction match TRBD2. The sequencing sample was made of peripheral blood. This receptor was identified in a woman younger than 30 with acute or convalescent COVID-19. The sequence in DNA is TGTGCCAGCAGCCGCGGGATAGCGGGAGAGCCCCAGATCATTCAGTACTTC. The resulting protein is CASSRGIAGEPQIIQYF.